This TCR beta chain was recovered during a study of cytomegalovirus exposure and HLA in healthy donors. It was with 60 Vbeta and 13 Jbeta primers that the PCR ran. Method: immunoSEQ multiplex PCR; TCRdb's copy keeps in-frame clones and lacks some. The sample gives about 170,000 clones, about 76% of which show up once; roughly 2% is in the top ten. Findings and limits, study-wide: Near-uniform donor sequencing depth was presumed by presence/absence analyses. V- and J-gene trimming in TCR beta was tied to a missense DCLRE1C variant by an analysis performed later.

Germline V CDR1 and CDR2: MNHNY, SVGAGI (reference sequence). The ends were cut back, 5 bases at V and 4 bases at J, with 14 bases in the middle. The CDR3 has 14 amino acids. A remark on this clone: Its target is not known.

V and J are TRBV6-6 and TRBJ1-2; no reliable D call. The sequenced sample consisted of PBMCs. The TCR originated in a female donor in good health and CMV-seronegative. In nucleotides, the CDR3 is TGTGCCAGCAGTCTTAGTCATTCCTCCTATGGCTACACCTTC. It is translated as CASSLSHSSYGYTF.